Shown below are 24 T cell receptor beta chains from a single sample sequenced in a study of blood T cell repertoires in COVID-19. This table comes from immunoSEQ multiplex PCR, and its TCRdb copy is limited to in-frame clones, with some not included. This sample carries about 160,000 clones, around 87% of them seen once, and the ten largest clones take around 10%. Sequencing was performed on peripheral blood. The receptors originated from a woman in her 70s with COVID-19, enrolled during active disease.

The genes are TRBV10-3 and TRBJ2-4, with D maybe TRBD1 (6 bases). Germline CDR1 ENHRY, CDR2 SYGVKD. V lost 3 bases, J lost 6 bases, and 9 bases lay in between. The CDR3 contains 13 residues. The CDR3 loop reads CAISEVQGNIQYF. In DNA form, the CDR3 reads TGTGCCATCAGTGAAGTACAGGGAAACATTCAGTACTTC.

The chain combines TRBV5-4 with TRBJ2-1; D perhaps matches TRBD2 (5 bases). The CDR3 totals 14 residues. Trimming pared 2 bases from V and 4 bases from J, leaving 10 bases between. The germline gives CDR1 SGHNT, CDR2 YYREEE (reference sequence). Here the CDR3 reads CASSFDYSYNEQFF. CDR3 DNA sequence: TGTGCCAGCAGCTTCGACTATTCGTACAATGAGCAGTTCTTC.

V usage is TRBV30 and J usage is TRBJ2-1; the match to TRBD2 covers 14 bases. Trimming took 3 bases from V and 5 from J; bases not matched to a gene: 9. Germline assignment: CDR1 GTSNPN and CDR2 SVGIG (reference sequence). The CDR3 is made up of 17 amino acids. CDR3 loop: CAWRVYLTSGGDNEQFF. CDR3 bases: TGTGCCTGGAGGGTGTACCTGACTAGCGGGGGGGACAATGAGCAGTTCTTC.

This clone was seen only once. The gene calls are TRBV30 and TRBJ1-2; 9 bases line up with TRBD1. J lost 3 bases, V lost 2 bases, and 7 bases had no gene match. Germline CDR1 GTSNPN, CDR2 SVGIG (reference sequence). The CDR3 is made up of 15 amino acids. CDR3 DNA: TGTGCCTGGAGTCGGGACAGGGCTAAAGACTATGGCTACACCTTC. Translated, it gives CAWSRDRAKDYGYTF.

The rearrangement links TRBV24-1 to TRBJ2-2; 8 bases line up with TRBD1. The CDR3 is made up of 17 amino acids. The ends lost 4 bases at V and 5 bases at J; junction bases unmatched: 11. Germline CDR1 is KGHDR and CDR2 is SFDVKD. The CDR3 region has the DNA TGTGCCACCAGTGACAATACAGGGGGTTTGTGGACCGGGGAGCTGTTTTTT. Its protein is CATSDNTGGLWTGELFF.

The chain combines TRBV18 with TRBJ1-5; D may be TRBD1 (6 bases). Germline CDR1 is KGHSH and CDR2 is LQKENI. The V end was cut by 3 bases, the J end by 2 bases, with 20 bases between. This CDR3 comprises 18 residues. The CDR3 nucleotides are TGTGCCAGCTCACCGCGACGGGACACTCTCAGTGGCAATCAGCCCCAGCATTTT. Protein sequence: CASSPRRDTLSGNQPQHF.

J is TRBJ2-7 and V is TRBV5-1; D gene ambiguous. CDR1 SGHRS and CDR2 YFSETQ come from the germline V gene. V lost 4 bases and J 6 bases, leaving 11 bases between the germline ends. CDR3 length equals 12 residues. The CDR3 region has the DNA TGCGCCAGCAGCGAAGACACTCTCGAGCAGTACTTC. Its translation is CASSEDTLEQYF.

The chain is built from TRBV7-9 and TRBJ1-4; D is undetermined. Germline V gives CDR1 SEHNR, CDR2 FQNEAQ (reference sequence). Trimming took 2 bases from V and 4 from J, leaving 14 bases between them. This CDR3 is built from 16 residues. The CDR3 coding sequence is TGTGCCAGCAGCTTACACGGGGTCCCCGTTAATGAAAAACTGTTTTTT. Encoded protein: CASSLHGVPVNEKLFF.

The CDR3 reads CASSARGVDSMNTEAFF. CDR3 nucleotides: TGTGCCAGCAGCGCTCGGGGAGTGGACAGCATGAACACTGAAGCTTTCTTT. The rearrangement joins TRBV5-5 to TRBJ1-1, with D tentatively TRBD1 (6 bases). The germline V gene encodes CDR1 SGHKS and CDR2 YYEKEE (reference sequence). The CDR3 has 17 amino acids. Between the trimmed V and J ends, which lost 4 bases and 0 bases, there was a span of 19 bases.

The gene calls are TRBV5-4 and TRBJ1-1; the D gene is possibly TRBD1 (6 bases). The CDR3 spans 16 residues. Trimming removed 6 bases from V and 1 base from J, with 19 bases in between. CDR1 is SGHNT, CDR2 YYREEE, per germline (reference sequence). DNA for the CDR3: TGTGCCAGCACACCGAGGGGGTTAAACCCGAACACTGAAGCTTTCTTT. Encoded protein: CASTPRGLNPNTEAFF.

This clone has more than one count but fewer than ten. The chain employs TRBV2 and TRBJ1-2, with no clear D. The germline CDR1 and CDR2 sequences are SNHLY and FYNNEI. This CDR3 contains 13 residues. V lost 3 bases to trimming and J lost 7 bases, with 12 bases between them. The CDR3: CASSEQNRGGYTF. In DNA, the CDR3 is TGTGCCAGCAGTGAGCAGAATAGAGGTGGCTACACCTTC.

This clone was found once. The CDR3 reads CASSVESGDTREQFF. CDR3 nucleotides: TGTGCCAGCAGCGTAGAATCAGGGGACACAAGGGAGCAGTTCTTC. The gene calls are TRBV9 and TRBJ2-1; possible D gene TRBD1, 6 bases. The CDR3 runs to 15 residues. Looked up from germline, CDR1 is SGDLS and CDR2 is YYNGEE. Between the trimmed V and J ends, which lost 0 bases and 10 bases, there was a span of 17 bases. Full variable domain (remainder filled in from reference TRBV9 and TRBJ2-1): DSGVTQTPKHLITATGQRVTLRCSPRSGDLSVYWYQQSLDQGLQFLIQYYNGEERAKGNILERFSAQQFPDLHSELNLSSLELGDSALYFCASSVESGDTREQFFGPGTRLTVL.

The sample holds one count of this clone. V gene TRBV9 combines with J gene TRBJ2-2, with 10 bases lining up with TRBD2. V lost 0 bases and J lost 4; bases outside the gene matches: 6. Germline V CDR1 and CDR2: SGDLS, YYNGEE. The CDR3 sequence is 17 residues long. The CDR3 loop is CASSVGAGGLVTGELFF. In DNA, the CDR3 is TGTGCCAGCAGCGTAGGAGCGGGGGGGCTTGTCACCGGGGAGCTGTTTTTT.

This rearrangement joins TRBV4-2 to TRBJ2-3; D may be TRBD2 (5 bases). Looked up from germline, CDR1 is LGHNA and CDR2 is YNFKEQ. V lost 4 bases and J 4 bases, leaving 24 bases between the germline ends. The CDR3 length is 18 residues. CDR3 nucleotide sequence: TGTGCCAGCAGCCCCCGCGGGTCGATGGCTGGGAGTGCAGATACGCAGTATTTT. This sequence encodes CASSPRGSMAGSADTQYF.

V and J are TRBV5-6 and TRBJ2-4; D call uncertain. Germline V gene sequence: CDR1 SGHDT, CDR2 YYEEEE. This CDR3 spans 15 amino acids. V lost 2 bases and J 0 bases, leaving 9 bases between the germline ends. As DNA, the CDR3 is TGTGCCAGCAGCTTAGTCTCACTAGCCAAAAACATTCAGTACTTC. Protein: CASSLVSLAKNIQYF. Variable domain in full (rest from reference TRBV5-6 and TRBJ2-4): DAGVTQSPTHLIKTRGQQVTLRCSPKSGHDTVSWYQQALGQGPQFIFQYYEEEERQRGNFPDRFSGHQFPNYSSELNVNALLLGDSALYLCASSLVSLAKNIQYFGAGTRLSVL.

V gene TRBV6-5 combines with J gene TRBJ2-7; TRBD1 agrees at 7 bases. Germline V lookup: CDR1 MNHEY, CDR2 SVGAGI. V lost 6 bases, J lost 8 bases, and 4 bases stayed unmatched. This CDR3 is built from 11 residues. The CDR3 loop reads CASSGQDKQYF. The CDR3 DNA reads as TGTGCCAGCAGCGGACAGGACAAGCAGTACTTC.

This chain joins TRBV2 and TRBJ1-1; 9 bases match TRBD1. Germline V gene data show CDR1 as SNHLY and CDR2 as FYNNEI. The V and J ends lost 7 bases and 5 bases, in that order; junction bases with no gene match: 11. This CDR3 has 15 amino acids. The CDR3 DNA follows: TGTGCCAGCACTGGGACAGGGAGGTTGGATACTGAAGCTTTCTTT. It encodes CASTGTGRLDTEAFF. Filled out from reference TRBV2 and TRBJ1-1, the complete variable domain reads EPEVTQTPSHQVTQMGQEVILRCVPISNHLYFYWYRQILGQKVEFLVSFYNNEISEKSEIFDDQFSVERPDGSNFTLKIRSTKLEDSAMYFCASTGTGRLDTEAFFGQGTRLTVV.

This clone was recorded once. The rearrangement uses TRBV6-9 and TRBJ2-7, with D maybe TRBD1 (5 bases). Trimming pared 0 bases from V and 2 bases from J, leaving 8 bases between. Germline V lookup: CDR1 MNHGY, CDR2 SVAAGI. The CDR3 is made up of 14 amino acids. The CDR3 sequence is CASSYSGRAYEQYF. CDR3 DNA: TGTGCCAGCAGTTATTCAGGCAGGGCCTACGAGCAGTACTTC.

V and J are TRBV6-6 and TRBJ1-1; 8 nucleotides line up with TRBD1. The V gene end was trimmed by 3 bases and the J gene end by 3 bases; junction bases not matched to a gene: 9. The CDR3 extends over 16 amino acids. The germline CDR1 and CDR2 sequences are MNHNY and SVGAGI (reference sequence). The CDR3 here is CASSYRMSGQDTEAFF. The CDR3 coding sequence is TGTGCCAGCAGTTATCGTATGTCGGGACAGGACACTGAAGCTTTCTTT.

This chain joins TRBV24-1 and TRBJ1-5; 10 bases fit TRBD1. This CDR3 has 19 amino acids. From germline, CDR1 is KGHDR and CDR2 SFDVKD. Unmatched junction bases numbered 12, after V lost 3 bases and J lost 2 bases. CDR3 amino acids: CATSDAGTGAFWGNQPQHF. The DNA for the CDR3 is TGTGCCACCAGTGATGCCGGGACAGGGGCCTTCTGGGGCAATCAGCCCCAGCATTTT.

This chain's CDR3 is CASSKSTGGVLQPQHF. The CDR3 coding sequence is TGTGCCAGTAGTAAATCTACAGGGGGTGTCCTCCAGCCCCAGCATTTT. The chain joins TRBV19 to TRBJ1-5, with 8 bases that match TRBD1. The CDR3 is 16 amino acids. Germline CDR1 reads LNHDA; CDR2 reads SQIVND (reference sequence). V was pared by 4 bases and J by 7 bases, with 12 bases of the junction left unmatched.

CDR3 region: CASSQESPGTEAFF. The DNA for the CDR3 is TGTGCCAGCAGCCAAGAAAGCCCCGGCACTGAAGCTTTCTTT. V gene TRBV3-1 (or the pseudogene TRBV3-2) combines with J gene TRBJ1-1; D unclear. The CDR3 loop spans 14 amino acids. V lost 0 bases and J 4 bases, leaving 9 bases between the germline ends. Germline V gives CDR1 LGHDT, CDR2 YNNKEL (reference sequence).

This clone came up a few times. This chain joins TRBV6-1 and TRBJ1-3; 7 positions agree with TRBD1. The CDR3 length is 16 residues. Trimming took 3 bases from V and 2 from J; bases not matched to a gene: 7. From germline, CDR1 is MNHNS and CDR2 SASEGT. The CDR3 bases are TGTGCCAGCAGTGATCCCCGACAGGGAACTGGAAACACCATATATTTT. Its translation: CASSDPRQGTGNTIYF.

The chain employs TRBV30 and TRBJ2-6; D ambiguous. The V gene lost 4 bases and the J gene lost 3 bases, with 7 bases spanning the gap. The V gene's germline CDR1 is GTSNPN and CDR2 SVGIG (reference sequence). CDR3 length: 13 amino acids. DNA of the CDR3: TGTGCCTGGATGAGGAGTGGGGCCAACGTCCTGACTTTC. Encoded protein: CAWMRSGANVLTF.